These T cell receptor beta chains were read from a single sample in a study of CD8 T cells in Susac syndrome. TCRdb re-called the immunoSEQ multiplex PCR reads with MiXCR, one entry per CDR3 protein. The sample has 250,000 to 350,000 distinct CDR3 sequences; about 91% are singletons. Sequencing was done on a sample of CD4+ T cells from PBMCs. These receptors were taken from a human donor with multiple sclerosis. Both conserved end residues are part of each CDR3. The D gene is left open where the match is weak. Clone size is not always given. Where it is, it says once, few, many or a class for expanded clones.

V gene	D gene	J gene	clone size	CDR3 DNA	CDR3 protein
TRBV29-1	.	TRBJ1-2	.	TGCAGCGTTGAAGAATCTGGCTACACCTTC	CSVEESGYTF
TRBV24-1	.	TRBJ2-3	.	TGTGCCACCAGTACAGCCACAGATACGCAGTATTTT	CATSTATDTQYF
TRBV5-1	TRBD1	TRBJ1-1	.	TGCGCCAGCAGCTTGGGATTCGACAGGGTCACGCTCCCTGAAGCTTTCTTT	CASSLGFDRVTLPEAFF
TRBV3-1	.	TRBJ2-7	.	TGTGCCAGCAGCCAAGAAGTCCGCAGGGAGAACGAGCAGTACTTC	CASSQEVRRENEQYF
TRBV12-3/TRBV12-4	.	TRBJ1-5	once	TGTGCCAGCAGTTTAGTTGGGCCCCAGCATTTT	CASSLVGPQHF
TRBV12-3/TRBV12-4	.	TRBJ2-7	.	TGTGCCAGCAGGAAGGGGGGGCACAATAACTACGAGCAGTACTTC	CASRKGGHNNYEQYF
TRBV29-1	.	TRBJ1-4	.	TGCAGCGTTATAGCATCTACAGCGCCCAATGAAAAACTGTTTTTT	CSVIASTAPNEKLFF
TRBV7-2	.	TRBJ2-3	.	TGTGCCAGCAGCTCCGACTATCTAAGCACAGATACGCAGTATTTT	CASSSDYLSTDTQYF
TRBV12-3/TRBV12-4	.	TRBJ2-1	.	TGTGCCAGCAGCCCGACACAACTTAATGAGCAGTTCTTC	CASSPTQLNEQFF
TRBV11-2	.	TRBJ1-1	.	TGTGCCAGCAGCTTAGGTCCGGCCAGCTCAGCTTTCTTT	CASSLGPASSAFF
TRBV5-4	.	TRBJ2-4	.	TGTGCCAGCAGTTCCGCGGCCCTCCTAGCCAAAAACATTCAGTACTTC	CASSSAALLAKNIQYF
TRBV20-1	.	TRBJ2-7	.	TGCAGTGCTAGAGACTCCGGGACTGGGAACCGGGACGAGCAGTACTTC	CSARDSGTGNRDEQYF
TRBV5-1	.	TRBJ1-2	.	TGCGCCAGCAGCTTGCTGACCGGGGTCGGAGGCGGCTACACCTTC	CASSLLTGVGGGYTF
TRBV4-1	.	TRBJ2-6	.	TGCGCCAGCAAAAGGCCTGGGGCCAACGTCCTGACTTTC	CASKRPGANVLTF
TRBV7-8	.	TRBJ1-1	.	TGTGCCAGCAGCTTAGTCGGGACACCGGGTATGAACACTGAAGCTTTCTTT	CASSLVGTPGMNTEAFF
TRBV7-8	.	TRBJ1-1	.	TGTGCCAGCAGCTTCGGGGACCGAAGGAACACTGAAGCTTTCTTT	CASSFGDRRNTEAFF
TRBV19	.	TRBJ2-5	.	TGTGCCAGTAGCCCCCACAGCCAAGAGACCCAGTACTTC	CASSPHSQETQYF
TRBV19	.	TRBJ1-5	once	TGTGCCAGTACCCCCCGGTCCGGGCGGGGGGGTCAGCCCCAGCATTTT	CASTPRSGRGGQPQHF
TRBV12-3/TRBV12-4	.	TRBJ1-2	.	TGTGCCAGCAGTTTGGGCTATGGCTACACCTTC	CASSLGYGYTF
TRBV20-1	.	TRBJ2-5	.	TGCAGTGCTGGGGGTATCGCGGGCCAAGAGACCCAGTACTTC	CSAGGIAGQETQYF
TRBV19	TRBD1	TRBJ2-6	.	TGTGCCAGTAGCAGGGGGATCTTTTCTGGGGCCAACGTCCTGACTTTC	CASSRGIFSGANVLTF
TRBV7-2	.	TRBJ2-3	.	TGTGCCAGCAGCTTGATGGCTACTAGCACAGATACGCAGTATTTT	CASSLMATSTDTQYF
TRBV7-2	.	TRBJ2-3	.	TGTGCCAGCAGCCATAATACGCAGTATTTT	CASSHNTQYF
TRBV7-8	.	TRBJ2-1	.	TGTGCCAGCAGGCGCCTAGGAGGGCGCCCCAATGAGCAGTTCTTC	CASRRLGGRPNEQFF
TRBV7-2	.	TRBJ2-6	few	TGTGCCAGCAGCTCTGCGCTTTCTGGAGCCAACGTCCTGACTTTC	CASSSALSGANVLTF
TRBV12-3/TRBV12-4	.	TRBJ1-4	.	TGTGCCAGCAGTCCAGATGGGGCCCCTAATGAAAAACTGTTTTTT	CASSPDGAPNEKLFF
TRBV30	.	TRBJ1-1	.	TGTGCCTGGATACGGCTTATGAACACTGAAGCTTTCTTT	CAWIRLMNTEAFF
TRBV5-6	.	TRBJ2-7	.	TGTGCCAGCAGCTCGGCAGGATATCCCTACGAGCAGTACTTC	CASSSAGYPYEQYF
TRBV12-3/TRBV12-4	.	TRBJ1-1	.	TGTGCCAGCAGTTTTCTTCCAGGCACTGAAGCTTTCTTT	CASSFLPGTEAFF
TRBV20-1	TRBD1	TRBJ1-1	.	TGCAGTGCCCCGGGACAGGAGAACACTGAAGCTTTCTTT	CSAPGQENTEAFF
TRBV6-5	TRBD1	TRBJ2-7	.	TGTGCCAGCAGTTATAGACGGTCCGGGACAGGGCTAAAGGAGCAGTACTTC	CASSYRRSGTGLKEQYF
TRBV9	.	TRBJ2-2	.	TGTGCCAGCAGCGTAGAGGTAGCGTCTCACACCGGGGAGCTGTTTTTT	CASSVEVASHTGELFF
TRBV12-3/TRBV12-4	.	TRBJ1-2	.	TGTGCCAGCAGCCAACAGGCGACCCATGGTGGCTACACCTTC	CASSQQATHGGYTF
TRBV7-9	.	TRBJ1-1	.	TGTGCCAGCAGCTTAGAGGTATCGAACACTGAAGCTTTCTTT	CASSLEVSNTEAFF
TRBV15	.	TRBJ2-1	.	TGTGCCACCAGCAGAGGGGCCCCTAGCTCGATTCACAATGAGCAGTTCTTC	CATSRGAPSSIHNEQFF
TRBV29-1	.	TRBJ1-1	.	TGCAGCGTTGTGAGGGAATGGGCGAAAACTGAAGCTTTCTTT	CSVVREWAKTEAFF
TRBV12-3/TRBV12-4	TRBD2	TRBJ2-7	.	TGTGCCAGCAGTCACGGACTAGCGGGGGCTTACGAGCAGTACTTC	CASSHGLAGAYEQYF
TRBV19	.	TRBJ1-1	.	TGTGCCAGTAGTATCGGGGCGTCGAACACTGAAGCTTTCTTT	CASSIGASNTEAFF
TRBV6-5	.	TRBJ2-4	.	TGTGCCAGCACTCCAGGCGGACGAGGAAACATTCAGTACTTC	CASTPGGRGNIQYF
TRBV20-1	TRBD2	TRBJ2-5	.	TGCAGTGCTAGAGATGGCGGGGGGGCCGTCGGGGAGACCCAGTACTTC	CSARDGGGAVGETQYF
TRBV6-2/TRBV6-3	TRBD2	TRBJ2-7	.	TGTGCCAGCAGTTACTCCCGACGGGAGTCTAGCGGGAGAAGAGGCTACGAGCAGTACTTC	CASSYSRRESSGRRGYEQYF
TRBV30	.	TRBJ2-3	.	TGTGCCTGGACCGACACAGATACGCAGTATTTT	CAWTDTDTQYF
TRBV20-1	TRBD1	TRBJ2-7	.	TGCAGTGCTAGAGACAGACGACAGGGGAACGAGCAGTACTTC	CSARDRRQGNEQYF
TRBV27	.	TRBJ1-2	.	TGTGCCAGCAGTCCATTTGTGGCAAGCAACTATGGCTACACCTTC	CASSPFVASNYGYTF
TRBV20-1	.	TRBJ1-1	.	TGCAGTGCTAGGAGATATCGGGCTGAAGCTTTCTTT	CSARRYRAEAFF
TRBV4-1	TRBD1	TRBJ2-2	.	TGCGCCAGCAGCCTAGGACCGACAGGGGGACGGACCGGGGAGCTGTTTTTT	CASSLGPTGGRTGELFF
TRBV20-1	.	TRBJ2-7	.	TGCAGTGCTAGAGATCGGTTTCGACAGGAGCAGTACTTC	CSARDRFRQEQYF
TRBV20-1	.	TRBJ1-5	.	TGCAGTGCTCAGGGGACCAATCAGCCCCAGCATTTT	CSAQGTNQPQHF
TRBV5-8	TRBD1	TRBJ1-4	.	TGTGCCAGCAGCACAGGGACAGCCACTAATGAAAAACTGTTTTTT	CASSTGTATNEKLFF
TRBV20-1	.	TRBJ1-1	.	TGCAGTGCTAGAGTCTCGGGAGGCCTATGGGGAAACACTGAAGCTTTCTTT	CSARVSGGLWGNTEAFF
TRBV7-2	.	TRBJ2-1	.	TGTGCCAGCAGCTTAGGTCCACTAGCTATGCATGAGCAGTTCTTC	CASSLGPLAMHEQFF